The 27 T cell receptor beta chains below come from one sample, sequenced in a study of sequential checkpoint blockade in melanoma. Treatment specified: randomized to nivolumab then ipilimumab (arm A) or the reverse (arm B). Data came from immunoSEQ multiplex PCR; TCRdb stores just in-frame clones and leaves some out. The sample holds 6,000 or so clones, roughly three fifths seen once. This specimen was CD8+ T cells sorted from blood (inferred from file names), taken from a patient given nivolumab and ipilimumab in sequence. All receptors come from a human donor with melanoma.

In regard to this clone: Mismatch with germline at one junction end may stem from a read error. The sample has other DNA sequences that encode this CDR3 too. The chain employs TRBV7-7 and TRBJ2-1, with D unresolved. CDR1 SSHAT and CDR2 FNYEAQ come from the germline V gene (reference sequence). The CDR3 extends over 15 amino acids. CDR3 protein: CASSLEPSSYNEQFF. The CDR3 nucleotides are TGTGCTAGCAGCTTAGAGCCTAGCTCCTACAATGAGCAGTTCTTC. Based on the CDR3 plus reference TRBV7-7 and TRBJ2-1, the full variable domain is GAGVSQSPRYKVTKRGQDVTLRCDPISSHATLYWYQQALGQGPEFLTYFNYEAQPDKSGLPSDRFSAERPEGSISTLTIQRTEQRDSAMYRCASSLEPSSYNEQFFGPGTRLTVL.

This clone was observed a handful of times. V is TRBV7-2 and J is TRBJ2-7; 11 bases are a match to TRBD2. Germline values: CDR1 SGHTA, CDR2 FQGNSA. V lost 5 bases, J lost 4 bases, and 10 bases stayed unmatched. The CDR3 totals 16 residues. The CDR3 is CASSPLGSSGGYEQYF. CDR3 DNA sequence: TGTGCCAGCAGCCCCCTGGGGTCTAGCGGGGGGTACGAGCAGTACTTC.

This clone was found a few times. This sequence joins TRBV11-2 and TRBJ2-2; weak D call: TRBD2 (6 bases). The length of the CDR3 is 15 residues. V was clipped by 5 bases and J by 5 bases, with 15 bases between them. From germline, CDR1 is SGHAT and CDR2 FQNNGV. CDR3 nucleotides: TGTGCCAGCAGCCCCCTCGGGGGTGGTACCGGGGAGCTGTTTTTT. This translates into CASSPLGGGTGELFF.

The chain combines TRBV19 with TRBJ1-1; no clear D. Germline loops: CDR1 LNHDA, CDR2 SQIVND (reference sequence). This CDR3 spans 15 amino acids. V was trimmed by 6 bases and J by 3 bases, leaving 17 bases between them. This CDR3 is CASRGLWAGDTEAFF. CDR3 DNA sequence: TGTGCCAGTAGGGGCCTCTGGGCCGGGGACACTGAAGCTTTCTTT.

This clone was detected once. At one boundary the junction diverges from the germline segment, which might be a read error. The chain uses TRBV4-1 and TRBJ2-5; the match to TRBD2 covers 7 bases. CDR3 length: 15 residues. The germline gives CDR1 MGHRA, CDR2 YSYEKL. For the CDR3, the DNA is TGCGCCAGCAGCGAAGAGGTGGGAGGGGAAGAGACCCAGTACTTC. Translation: CASSEEVGGEETQYF.

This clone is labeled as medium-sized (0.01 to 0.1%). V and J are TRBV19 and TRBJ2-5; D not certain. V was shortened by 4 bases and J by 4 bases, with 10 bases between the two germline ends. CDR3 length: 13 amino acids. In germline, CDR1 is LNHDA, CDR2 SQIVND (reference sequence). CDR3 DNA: TGTGCCAGTAGTACCGACACTTTAGAGACCCAGTACTTC. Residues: CASSTDTLETQYF.

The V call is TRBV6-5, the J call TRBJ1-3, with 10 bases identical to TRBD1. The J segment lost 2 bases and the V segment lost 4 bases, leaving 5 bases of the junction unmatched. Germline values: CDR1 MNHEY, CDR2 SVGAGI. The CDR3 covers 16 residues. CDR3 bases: TGTGCCAGCAGTTCCACAGGACAGGGGGCTGGAAACACCATATATTTT. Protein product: CASSSTGQGAGNTIYF.

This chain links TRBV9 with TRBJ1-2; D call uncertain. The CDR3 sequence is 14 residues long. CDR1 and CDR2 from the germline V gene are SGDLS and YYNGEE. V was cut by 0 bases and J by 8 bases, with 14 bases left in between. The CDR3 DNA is TGTGCCAGCAGCGTAGACTTCGGAGAGGCAGGCTACACCTTC. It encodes CASSVDFGEAGYTF. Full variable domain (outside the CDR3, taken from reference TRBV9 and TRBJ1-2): DSGVTQTPKHLITATGQRVTLRCSPRSGDLSVYWYQQSLDQGLQFLIQYYNGEERAKGNILERFSAQQFPDLHSELNLSSLELGDSALYFCASSVDFGEAGYTFGSGTRLTVV.

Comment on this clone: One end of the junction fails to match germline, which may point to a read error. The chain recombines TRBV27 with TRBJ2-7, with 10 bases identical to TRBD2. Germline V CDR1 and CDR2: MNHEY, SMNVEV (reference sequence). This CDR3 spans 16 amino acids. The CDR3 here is CASSVSAGGVSYEQYF. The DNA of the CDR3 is TGTGCCAGCAGTGTATCAGCGGGAGGGGTCTCCTACGAGCAGTACTTC.

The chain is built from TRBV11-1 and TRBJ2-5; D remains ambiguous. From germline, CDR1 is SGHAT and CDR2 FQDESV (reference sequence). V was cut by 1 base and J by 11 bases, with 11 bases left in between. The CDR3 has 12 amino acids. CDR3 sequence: CASSLDGKYQYF. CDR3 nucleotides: TGTGCCAGCAGCTTAGATGGCAAATATCAGTACTTC.

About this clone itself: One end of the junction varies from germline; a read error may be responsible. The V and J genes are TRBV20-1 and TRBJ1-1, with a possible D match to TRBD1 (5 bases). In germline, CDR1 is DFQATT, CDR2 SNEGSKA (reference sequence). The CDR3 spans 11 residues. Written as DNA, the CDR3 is TGCAGTGCCAGAGTTGGACATCCAGCTTTCTTT. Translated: CSARVGHPAFF.

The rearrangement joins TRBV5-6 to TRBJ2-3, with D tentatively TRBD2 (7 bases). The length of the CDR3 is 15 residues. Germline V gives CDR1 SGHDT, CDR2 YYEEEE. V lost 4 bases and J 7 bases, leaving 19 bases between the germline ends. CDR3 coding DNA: TGTGCCAGCAGCGAGGGGGGGGCCGATATTTATACGCAGTATTTT. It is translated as CASSEGGADIYTQYF.

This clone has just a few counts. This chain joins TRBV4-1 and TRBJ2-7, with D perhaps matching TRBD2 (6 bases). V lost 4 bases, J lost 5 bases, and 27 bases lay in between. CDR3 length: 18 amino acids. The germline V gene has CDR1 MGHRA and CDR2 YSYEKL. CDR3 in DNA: TGCGCCAGCAGCCGAGTAGACGACTTTAGACTAGTAGGTAACGAGCAGTACTTC. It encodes CASSRVDDFRLVGNEQYF.

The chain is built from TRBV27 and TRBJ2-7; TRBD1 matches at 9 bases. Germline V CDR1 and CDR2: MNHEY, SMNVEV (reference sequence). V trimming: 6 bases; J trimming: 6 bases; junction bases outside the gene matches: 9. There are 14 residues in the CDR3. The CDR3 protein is CASSLTGTGLEQYF. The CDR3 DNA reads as TGTGCCAGCAGCCTCACCGGGACAGGGCTCGAGCAGTACTTC.

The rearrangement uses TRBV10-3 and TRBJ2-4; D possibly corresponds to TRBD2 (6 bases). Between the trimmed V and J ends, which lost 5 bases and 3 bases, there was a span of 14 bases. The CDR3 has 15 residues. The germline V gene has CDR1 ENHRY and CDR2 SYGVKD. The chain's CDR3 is CAISSNPGLKNIQYF. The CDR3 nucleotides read TGTGCCATCAGTTCAAACCCGGGACTCAAAAACATTCAGTACTTC.

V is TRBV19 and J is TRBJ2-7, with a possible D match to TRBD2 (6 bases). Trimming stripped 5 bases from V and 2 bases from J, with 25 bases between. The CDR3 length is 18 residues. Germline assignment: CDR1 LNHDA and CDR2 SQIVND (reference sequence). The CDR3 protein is CASSVAGRGKTNTYEQYF. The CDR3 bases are TGTGCCAGTAGTGTCGCGGGGCGGGGCAAGACTAACACCTACGAGCAGTACTTC.

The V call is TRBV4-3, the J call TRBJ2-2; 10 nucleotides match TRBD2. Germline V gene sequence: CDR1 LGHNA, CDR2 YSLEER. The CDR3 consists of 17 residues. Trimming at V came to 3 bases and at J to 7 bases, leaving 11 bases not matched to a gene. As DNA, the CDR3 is TGCGCCAGCAGCCAGGGTCTAGCGGGGGCTTGGGGCGGGGAGCTGTTTTTT. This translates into CASSQGLAGAWGGELFF.

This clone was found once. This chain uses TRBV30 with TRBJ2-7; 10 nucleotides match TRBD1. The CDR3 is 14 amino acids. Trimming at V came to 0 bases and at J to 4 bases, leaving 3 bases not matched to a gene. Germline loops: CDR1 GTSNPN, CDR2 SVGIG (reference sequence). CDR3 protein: CAWSVGTGEYEQYF. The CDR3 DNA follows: TGTGCCTGGAGTGTCGGGACAGGGGAATACGAGCAGTACTTC.

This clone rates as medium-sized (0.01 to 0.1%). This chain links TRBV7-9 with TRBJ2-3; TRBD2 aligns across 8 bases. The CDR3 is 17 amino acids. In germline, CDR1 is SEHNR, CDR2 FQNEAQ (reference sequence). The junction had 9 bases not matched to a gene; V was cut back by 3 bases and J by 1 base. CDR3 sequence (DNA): TGTGCCAGCAGCTTGCTGGGACTAGAAACCGGCACAGATACGCAGTATTTT. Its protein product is CASSLLGLETGTDTQYF.

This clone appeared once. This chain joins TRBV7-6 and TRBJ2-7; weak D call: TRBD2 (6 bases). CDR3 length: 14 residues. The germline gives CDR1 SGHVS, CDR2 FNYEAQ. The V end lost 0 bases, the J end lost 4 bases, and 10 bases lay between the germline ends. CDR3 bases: TGTGCCAGCAGCTTAGCGGGAGGAGGGTACGAGCAGTACTTC. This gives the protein CASSLAGGGYEQYF.

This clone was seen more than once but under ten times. The CDR3 protein is CASSLGTGGNEQFF. CDR3 in DNA: TGTGCCAGCAGCTTAGGGACAGGGGGCAATGAGCAGTTCTTC. The rearrangement uses TRBV11-3 and TRBJ2-1; 10 bases align to TRBD1. The CDR3 totals 14 residues. After removal of 1 base from V and 6 bases from J, the junction contained 0 bases not matched to a gene. Germline loops: CDR1 SGHNT, CDR2 YENEEA.

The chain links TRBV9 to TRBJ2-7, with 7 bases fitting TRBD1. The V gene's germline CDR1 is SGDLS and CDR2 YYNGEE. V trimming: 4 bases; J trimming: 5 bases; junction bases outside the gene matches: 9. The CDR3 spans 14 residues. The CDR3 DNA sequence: TGTGCCAGCAGCAAGACAGGGTTAAAGGACGAGCAGTACTTC. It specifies CASSKTGLKDEQYF.

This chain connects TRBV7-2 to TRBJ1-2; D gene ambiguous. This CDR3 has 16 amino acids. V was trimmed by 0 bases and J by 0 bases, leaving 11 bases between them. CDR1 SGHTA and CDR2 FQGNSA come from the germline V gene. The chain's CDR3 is CASSLAAAGANYGYTF. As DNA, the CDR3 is TGTGCCAGCAGCTTAGCTGCAGCCGGGGCTAACTATGGCTACACCTTC.

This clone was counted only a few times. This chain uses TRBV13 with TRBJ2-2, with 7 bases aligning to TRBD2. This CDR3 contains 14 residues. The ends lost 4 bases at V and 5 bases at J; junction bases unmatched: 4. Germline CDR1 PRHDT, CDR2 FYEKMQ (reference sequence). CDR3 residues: CASSWRGRTGELFF. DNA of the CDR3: TGTGCCAGCAGCTGGCGGGGGAGAACCGGGGAGCTGTTTTTT.

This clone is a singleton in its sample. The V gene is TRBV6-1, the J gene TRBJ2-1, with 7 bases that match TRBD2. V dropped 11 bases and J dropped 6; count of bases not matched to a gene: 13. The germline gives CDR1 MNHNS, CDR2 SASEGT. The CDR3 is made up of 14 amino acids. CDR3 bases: TGTGCCGGAAGGGAGGGCCCCGAAATCAATGAGCAGTTCTTC. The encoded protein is CAGREGPEINEQFF.

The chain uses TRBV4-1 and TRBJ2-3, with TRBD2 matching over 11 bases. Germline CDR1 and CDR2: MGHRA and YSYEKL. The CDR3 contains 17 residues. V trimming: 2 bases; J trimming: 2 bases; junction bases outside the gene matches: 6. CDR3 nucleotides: TGCGCCAGCAGCCAACAACTAGCGGGAGTTGTCACAGATACGCAGTATTTT. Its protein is CASSQQLAGVVTDTQYF.

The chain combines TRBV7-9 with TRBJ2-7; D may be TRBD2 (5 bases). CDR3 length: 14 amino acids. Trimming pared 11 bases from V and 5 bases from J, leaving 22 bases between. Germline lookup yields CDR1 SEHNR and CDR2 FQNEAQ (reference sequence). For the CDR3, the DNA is TGTGCCTTCCCCCCCGCCGAGAGGGCCCACGAGCAGTACTTC. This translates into CAFPPAERAHEQYF.